The 18 T cell receptor beta chains below all came from one sample that was sequenced in a study of blood T cell repertoires in COVID-19. The table came from immunoSEQ multiplex PCR; TCRdb's copy has only in-frame clones and leaves some out. The data show tens of thousands of clones, around 83% seen once. The sample taken for sequencing was peripheral blood. All receptors come from a man aged 25-45 years with COVID-19, enrolled during active disease.

The chain recombines TRBV3-1 (or the pseudogene TRBV3-2) with TRBJ2-2; possible D gene TRBD1, 5 bases. This CDR3 has 14 residues. Looked up from germline, CDR1 is LGHDT and CDR2 is YNNKEL (reference sequence). V lost 6 bases and J lost 4, with 12 bases in between. The CDR3 DNA reads as TGTGCCAGCAGTACCCAGGGCAGCACCGGGGAGCTGTTTTTT. Its translation: CASSTQGSTGELFF.

The chain links TRBV10-2 to TRBJ2-7, with TRBD2 identical over 9 bases. Germline V lookup: CDR1 WSHSY, CDR2 SAAADI. After removal of 2 bases from V and 3 bases from J, the junction contained 2 bases not matched to a gene. The CDR3 length is 14 residues. As DNA, the CDR3 is TGCGCCAGCAGTGAGGCGGGAGGGCGCTACGAGCAGTACTTC. Protein: CASSEAGGRYEQYF.

This CDR3 is CASSLPGTGPWEQYF. The CDR3 nucleotides read TGTGCCAGCAGCTTACCCGGGACTGGCCCTTGGGAGCAGTACTTC. V and J are TRBV7-2 and TRBJ2-7; possibly TRBD2 for D (6 bases). The CDR3 runs to 15 residues. From germline, CDR1 is SGHTA and CDR2 FQGNSA. V was cut by 2 bases and J by 7 bases, with 18 bases left in between.

The J gene is TRBJ2-2, the V gene TRBV2; a possible D gene is TRBD1 (7 bases). CDR3 size: 15 residues. Germline loops: CDR1 SNHLY, CDR2 FYNNEI. Trimming took 7 bases from V and 1 from J, leaving 13 bases between them. Written as DNA, the CDR3 is TGTGCCAGCAAAGGGCAGGGGGGGAACACCGGGGAGCTGTTTTTT. Encoded protein: CASKGQGGNTGELFF.

This chain links TRBV4-1 with TRBJ2-4; D ambiguous. The CDR3 is made up of 16 amino acids. Germline CDR1 and CDR2: MGHRA and YSYEKL. V was shortened by 1 base and J by 0 bases, with 10 bases between the two germline ends. The CDR3 DNA sequence: TGCGCCAGCAGCCAAGTTACAGCACTAGCCAAAAACATTCAGTACTTC. Translated, it gives CASSQVTALAKNIQYF.

The chain links TRBV25-1 to TRBJ2-7; 11 bases agree with TRBD1. Germline-derived CDR1 and CDR2 are MGHDK and SYGVNS. The CDR3 is 13 amino acids. Trimming at V came to 9 bases and at J to 5 bases, leaving 6 bases not matched to a gene. The CDR3, as DNA: TGTGCCAGTGGGACAGGGGGTACCCACGAGCAGTACTTC. Protein: CASGTGGTHEQYF.

This chain uses TRBV3-1 (or the pseudogene TRBV3-2) with TRBJ2-3, with unresolved D. Looked up from germline, CDR1 is LGHDT and CDR2 is YNNKEL (reference sequence). CDR3 length: 12 residues. V shed 4 bases and J shed 0 bases, with 2 bases lying between them. CDR3 in amino acids: CASSPSTDTQYF. The CDR3 coding sequence is TGTGCCAGCAGCCCTAGCACAGATACGCAGTATTTT.

This chain joins TRBV6-2 or TRBV6-3 and TRBJ1-2; no reliable D call. Germline-derived CDR1 and CDR2 are MNHEY and SVGEGT. The CDR3 is made up of 16 amino acids. Trimming pared 2 bases from V and 4 bases from J, leaving 17 bases between. CDR3 sequence (DNA): TGTGCCAGCAGTTACCTCGAGACGGGGATGGGCTATGGCTACACCTTC. Translating gives CASSYLETGMGYGYTF.

The chain uses TRBV19 and TRBJ2-1; TRBD1 might be the D (9 bases). V lost 5 bases and J lost 7, with 21 bases in between. The CDR3 is 16 residues long. Per germline, CDR1 LNHDA and CDR2 SQIVND (reference sequence). The CDR3 loop reads CASSSGGTGLQNEQFF. The CDR3 DNA reads as TGTGCCAGTAGTTCGGGGGGGACAGGGCTTCAGAATGAGCAGTTCTTC. Full variable domain (rest looked up from reference TRBV19 and TRBJ2-1): DGGITQSPKYLFRKEGQNVTLSCEQNLNHDAMYWYRQDPGQGLRLIYYSQIVNDFQKGDIAEGYSVSREKKESFPLTVTSAQKNPTAFYLCASSSGGTGLQNEQFFGPGTRLTVL.

V usage is TRBV6-6 and J usage is TRBJ2-7; TRBD2 matches 8 bases. The CDR3 totals 12 residues. Germline V gene sequence: CDR1 MNHNY, CDR2 SVGAGI (reference sequence). The junction had 4 bases not matched to a gene; V was cut back by 6 bases and J by 6 bases. This chain's CDR3 is CASSPGGVEQYF. The CDR3 coding sequence is TGTGCCAGCAGCCCCGGGGGGGTCGAGCAGTACTTC.

The chain employs TRBV4-3 and TRBJ1-2; 8 bases are a match to TRBD1. The J segment lost 6 bases and the V segment lost 1 base, leaving 4 bases of the junction unmatched. Per the germline V gene, CDR1 is LGHNA and CDR2 is YSLEER. The CDR3 length is 14 residues. This CDR3 is CASSQATTGDGYTF. In nucleotides, the CDR3 is TGCGCCAGCAGCCAAGCCACGACAGGGGATGGCTACACCTTC.

This sequence joins TRBV19 and TRBJ2-1; TRBD1 matches at 12 bases. Germline CDR1 reads LNHDA; CDR2 reads SQIVND (reference sequence). This CDR3 comprises 15 residues. V was pared by 6 bases and J by 7 bases, with 7 bases of the junction left unmatched. Here the CDR3 DNA reads TGTGCCAGTAGGACCGGGACAGGGGGCTTAAATGAGCAGTTCTTC. Its protein is CASRTGTGGLNEQFF.

This chain uses TRBV29-1 with TRBJ2-1; 9 nucleotides align to TRBD2. The CDR3 covers 15 residues. V lost 7 bases, J lost 10 bases, and 17 bases stayed unmatched. Germline V gene sequence: CDR1 SQVTM, CDR2 ANQGSEA. The CDR3 nucleotides read TGCAGCGCTACCTCTAGCGGGGTCCGGAGAGGGGAGCAGTTCTTC. It yields the protein CSATSSGVRRGEQFF.

The chain has TRBV4-1 and TRBJ2-7; possible D gene TRBD1, 6 bases. Germline values: CDR1 MGHRA, CDR2 YSYEKL. V dropped 0 bases and J dropped 4 bases, with 13 bases sitting between them. This CDR3 comprises 15 residues. The DNA for the CDR3 is TGCGCCAGCAGCCAAGATCCGACAGGTACTTACGAGCAGTACTTC. Translation: CASSQDPTGTYEQYF.

The chain is built from TRBV24-1 and TRBJ1-1; 7 bases fit TRBD1. Germline-derived CDR1 and CDR2 are KGHDR and SFDVKD. J lost 5 bases, V lost 2 bases, and 10 bases had no gene match. The CDR3 covers 16 residues. The CDR3: CATSDSNVQGRTEAFF. The CDR3, as DNA: TGTGCCACCAGTGATTCCAATGTACAGGGGAGGACTGAAGCTTTCTTT.

This clone was observed once. The chain recombines TRBV28 with TRBJ1-6; TRBD1 matches 8 bases. The germline CDR1 and CDR2 sequences are MDHEN and SYDVKM. The CDR3 extends over 16 amino acids. V was clipped by 5 bases and J by 9 bases; unmatched bases: 12. This chain's CDR3 is CASSIPPGGGGSPLHF. CDR3 DNA sequence: TGTGCCAGCAGTATTCCACCAGGGGGCGGCGGTTCACCCCTCCACTTT.

The sample holds a few counts of this clone. The chain employs TRBV2 and TRBJ2-7; TRBD2 matches at 7 bases. Germline lookup yields CDR1 SNHLY and CDR2 FYNNEI. Trimming cost V 6 bases and J 5 bases; bases outside gene matches: 1. The CDR3 extends over 11 amino acids. The CDR3 protein is CASRGGDEQYF. As DNA, the CDR3 is TGTGCCAGCAGGGGGGGGGACGAGCAGTACTTC.

CDR3 loop: CASSVRGLQGEAFF. The CDR3 nucleotides read TGTGCCAGCAGCGTGAGAGGCCTACAGGGTGAAGCTTTCTTT. The chain carries TRBV7-2 and TRBJ1-1; D possibly corresponds to TRBD1 (6 bases). Trimming cost V 5 bases and J 7 bases, with 17 bases left between them. The CDR3 has 14 amino acids. The germline CDR1 and CDR2 sequences are SGHTA and FQGNSA.